The clone carrying this T cell receptor beta chain has only one observation. The data are from a study of blood T cell repertoires in COVID-19. Background on the study: Symptom resolution, clearance, or two negative PCRs marked the recovered donors of Cohort 3.

In the original workflow: Estimation of nucleated cell counts relied on the amplification of reference gene primers. TCRdb's table, derived via immunoSEQ multiplex PCR, lists solely in-frame clones and lacks some. V and J calls and clone size are given by that table; D and trimming were obtained from the DNA. The sample includes 250,000 to 350,000 clones, about 88% of them seen just once. Trimming left V 8 bases short and J 2 bases short, with 16 bases between. CDR3 length equals 14 residues. Germline loops: CDR1 SNHLY, CDR2 FYNNEI. This TCR was sampled from a woman in her fifties or sixties in a cohort exposed to, infected with or recovered from COVID-19 (not recorded which). The rearrangement uses TRBV2 and TRBJ2-7; D is possibly TRBD1 (6 bases). The sequenced sample consisted of PBMCs or T cells enriched from blood (not recorded which). The CDR3 DNA sequence: TGTGCCAGCCAGAACAGGGAATTTCCCTACGAGCAGTACTTC. Translating it yields CASQNREFPYEQYF.